These T cell receptor beta chains were read from a single sample in a study of neurological immune-mediated disorders. MiXCR was run by TCRdb on the 5' RACE reads, yielding one entry per CDR3 protein. The sample yields around 25,000 distinct CDR3 sequences, 21% seen once. Sequenced sample: PBMCs. Receptors originate from an older woman in good health. Both conserved end residues are part of each CDR3. Each record gives: D gene, clone size, J gene, V gene, CDR3 length, CDR3 DNA, CDR3 protein. D genes are given only for firm matches. Clone size appears in some rows only: once, few, many, or a class for an expanded clone.

TRBD2,-,TRBJ2-2,TRBV5-1,16,TGCGCCAGCAGCTTGGGGGCGGGAGAGAACACCGGGGAGCTGTTTTTT,CASSLGAGENTGELFF
-,-,TRBJ2-5,TRBV9,15,TGTGCCAGTAGTGTAGCGGTGACGTACCAAGAGACCCAGTACTTC,CASSVAVTYQETQYF
TRBD2,many,TRBJ2-7,TRBV29-1,15,TGCAGCGCCCAGCTCGGGACTAGCAATGGGTACGAGCAGTACTTC,CSAQLGTSNGYEQYF
TRBD2,many,TRBJ2-1,TRBV2,17,TGTGCCAGCAGGAGGGCCAGGGGGACTAGCGCGAACAATGAGCAGTTCTTC,CASRRARGTSANNEQFF
-,many,TRBJ2-5,TRBV11-2,16,TGTGCCAGCAGCGACGGGCGATCGGGACCGGGGGAGACCCAGTACTTC,CASSDGRSGPGETQYF
-,many,TRBJ2-7,TRBV5-1,14,TGCGCCAGCAGCTTGTTGCGGTTCACAGACGAGCAGTACTTC,CASSLLRFTDEQYF
TRBD1,many,TRBJ1-5,TRBV10-3,14,TGTGCCATCAGCGGGACAGTAGGTGGTCAGCCCCAGCATTTT,CAISGTVGGQPQHF
TRBD1,many,TRBJ2-2,TRBV7-8,15,TGTGCCAGCAGCTCGGACAGGGCGGGGACCGGGGAGCTGTTTTTT,CASSSDRAGTGELFF
-,many,TRBJ1-2,TRBV12-3/TRBV12-4,14,TGTGCCAGCAGTTTACGACCCGGACAGAACGGCTACACCTTC,CASSLRPGQNGYTF
TRBD1,many,TRBJ2-1,TRBV20-1,15,TGCAGTGCTCCCCGGTGGACAGGGGGCATGGATGAGCAGTTCTTC,CSAPRWTGGMDEQFF
-,many,TRBJ1-3,TRBV5-1,14,TGCGCCAGCAGCTTCGCAGGGAGGGGAAACACCATATATTTT,CASSFAGRGNTIYF
TRBD2,many,TRBJ2-3,TRBV5-5,15,TGTGCCAGCAGCCAAACTAGCGCAAGCACAGATACGCAGTATTTT,CASSQTSASTDTQYF
-,many,TRBJ1-2,TRBV5-6,13,TGTGCCAGCAGCCCTCGGAGGGCGGGAGGCTACACCTTC,CASSPRRAGGYTF
-,-,TRBJ2-1,TRBV9,15,TGTGCCAGCAGCGTAGTTGCAGCGGGCTACAATGAGCAGTTCTTC,CASSVVAAGYNEQFF
TRBD2,-,TRBJ2-5,TRBV9,15,TGTGCCAGCAGCGGAAGACTAGCAACGCAAGAGACCCAGTACTTC,CASSGRLATQETQYF
-,many,TRBJ1-1,TRBV14,14,TGTGCCAGCAGCCCGTTACAATGGGACACTGAAGCTTTCTTT,CASSPLQWDTEAFF
-,many,TRBJ2-3,TRBV20-1,13,TGCAGTGCTCCAGTCGCGGGGACAGATACGCAGTATTTT,CSAPVAGTDTQYF
-,many,TRBJ2-7,TRBV5-1,16,TGCGCCAGCAGCTTGGAAGCGTGGGGCGGCTCCTACGAGCAGTACTTC,CASSLEAWGGSYEQYF
TRBD2,many,TRBJ2-2,TRBV12-3/TRBV12-4,17,TGTGCCAGCAGCCCGGGACTAGCGGGGGCAAACACCGGGGAGCTGTTTTTT,CASSPGLAGANTGELFF
-,-,TRBJ2-3,TRBV27,16,TGTGCCAGCAGCCTTCTAGGGGCAACAAGCACAGATACGCAGTATTTT,CASSLLGATSTDTQYF
-,-,TRBJ2-7,TRBV5-1,19,TGCGCCAGCAGCTTGTACGATAATGTAGACGTGGGGCGTTACTACGAGCAGTACTTC,CASSLYDNVDVGRYYEQYF
-,many,TRBJ2-3,TRBV7-2,14,TGTGCCAGCAGCTCCAAAACGGGGGGCCTTACGCAGTATTTT,CASSSKTGGLTQYF
-,many,TRBJ2-3,TRBV28,13,TGTGCCAGCAGTTTAACAGGGAAGGATACGCAGTATTTT,CASSLTGKDTQYF
-,many,TRBJ2-3,TRBV11-2,16,TGTGCCAGCAGCTCTATCCGGGGACTCCGCACAGATACGCAGTATTTT,CASSSIRGLRTDTQYF
-,many,TRBJ2-7,TRBV20-1,15,TGCAGTGCTAGAGATCGAGTATTGGCGGTCCACGAGCAGTACTTC,CSARDRVLAVHEQYF
TRBD1,many,TRBJ2-2,TRBV6-2/TRBV6-3,15,TGTGCCAGCAGTTATCCCCTGGGACAGACCGGGGAGCTGTTTTTT,CASSYPLGQTGELFF
-,many,TRBJ2-2,TRBV4-3,15,TGCGCCAGCAGCCAGGACTTCACTCTCACCGGGGAGCTGTTTTTT,CASSQDFTLTGELFF
TRBD2,many,TRBJ2-7,TRBV20-1,14,TGCAGTAATCGGCGGGAGGGCCCACCCTACGAGCAGTACTTC,CSNRREGPPYEQYF
TRBD1,-,TRBJ2-3,TRBV18,16,TGTGCCAGCTCACTCGGGACAGGACGACCCACAGATACGCAGTATTTT,CASSLGTGRPTDTQYF
-,many,TRBJ1-2,TRBV5-5,14,TGTGCCAGCAGCTTGTATGGGTCTAGCTATGGCTACACCTTC,CASSLYGSSYGYTF
-,few,TRBJ2-3,TRBV29-1,13,TGCAGCGTTGAAGGCGGGATCTCAGATACGCAGTATTTT,CSVEGGISDTQYF
TRBD2,many,TRBJ2-7,TRBV7-2,15,TGTGCCAGCAGCTTATTTAGCGGGAGTGTGTACGAGCAGTACTTC,CASSLFSGSVYEQYF
-,many,TRBJ2-3,TRBV5-6,14,TGTGCCAGCAGCTTGACCCAGTACACAGATACGCAGTATTTT,CASSLTQYTDTQYF
-,many,TRBJ2-7,TRBV5-1,14,TGCGCCAGCAGCCCGTCGGGACAACTCTACGAGCAGTACTTC,CASSPSGQLYEQYF
-,many,TRBJ2-1,TRBV7-2,13,TGTGCCGTCATGAAAGCGGAGTACAATGAGCAGTTCTTC,CAVMKAEYNEQFF
-,-,TRBJ2-1,TRBV3-1,14,TGTGCCAGCAGCGACCAAGGGTCCTACAATGAGCAGTTCTTC,CASSDQGSYNEQFF
-,-,TRBJ2-1,TRBV7-2,22,-,CASSFYICSAFNQGFMVNEQFF